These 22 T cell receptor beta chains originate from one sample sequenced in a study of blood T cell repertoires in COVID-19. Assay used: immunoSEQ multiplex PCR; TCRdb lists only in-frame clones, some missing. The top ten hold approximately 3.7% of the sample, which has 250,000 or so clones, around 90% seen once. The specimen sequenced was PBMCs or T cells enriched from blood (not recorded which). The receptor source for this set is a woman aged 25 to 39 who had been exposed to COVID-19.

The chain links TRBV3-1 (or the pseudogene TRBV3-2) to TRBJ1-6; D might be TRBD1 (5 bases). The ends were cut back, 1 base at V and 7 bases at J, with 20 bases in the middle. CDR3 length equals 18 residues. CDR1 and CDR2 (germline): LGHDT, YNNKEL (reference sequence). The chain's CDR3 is CASSQAELPGVMNSPLHF. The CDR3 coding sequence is TGTGCCAGCAGCCAAGCTGAACTCCCGGGGGTGATGAATTCACCCCTCCACTTT.

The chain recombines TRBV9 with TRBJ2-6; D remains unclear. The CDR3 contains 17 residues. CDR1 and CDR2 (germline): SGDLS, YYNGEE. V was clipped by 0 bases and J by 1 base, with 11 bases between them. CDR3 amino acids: CASSVVAGWSGANVLTF. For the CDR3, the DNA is TGTGCCAGCAGCGTAGTGGCAGGTTGGTCTGGGGCCAACGTCCTGACTTTC.

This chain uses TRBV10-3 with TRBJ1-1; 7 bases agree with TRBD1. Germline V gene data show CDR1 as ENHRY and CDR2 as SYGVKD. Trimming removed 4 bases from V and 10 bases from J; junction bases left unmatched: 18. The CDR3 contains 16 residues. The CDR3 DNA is TGTGCCATCAGTGGGGATTCCGGGACAGCCCCCCGACGAGCTTTCTTT. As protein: CAISGDSGTAPRRAFF.

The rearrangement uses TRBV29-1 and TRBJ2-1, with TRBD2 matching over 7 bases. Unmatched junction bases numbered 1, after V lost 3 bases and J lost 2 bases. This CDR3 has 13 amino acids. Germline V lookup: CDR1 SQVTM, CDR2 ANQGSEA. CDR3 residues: CSVDAGAYNEQFF. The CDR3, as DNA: TGCAGCGTTGATGCGGGAGCCTACAATGAGCAGTTCTTC.

Written as DNA, the CDR3 is TGTGCCAGCAGCCCTAGTGGCAGGGGGATCACAGATACGCAGTATTTT. This gives the protein CASSPSGRGITDTQYF. The V gene is TRBV7-9, the J gene TRBJ2-3; 7 nucleotides align to TRBD1. The CDR3 sequence is 16 residues long. J gave up 2 bases and V 5 bases, and 10 bases lay outside the gene matches. CDR1 and CDR2 from the germline V gene are SEHNR and FQNEAQ (reference sequence).

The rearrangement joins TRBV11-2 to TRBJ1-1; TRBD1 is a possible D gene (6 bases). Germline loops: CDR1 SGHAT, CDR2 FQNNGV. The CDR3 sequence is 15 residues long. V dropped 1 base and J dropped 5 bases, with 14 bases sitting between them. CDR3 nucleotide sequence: TGTGCCAGCAGCTTAGGTCAGGGGATTGGGACTGAAGCTTTCTTT. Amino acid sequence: CASSLGQGIGTEAFF.

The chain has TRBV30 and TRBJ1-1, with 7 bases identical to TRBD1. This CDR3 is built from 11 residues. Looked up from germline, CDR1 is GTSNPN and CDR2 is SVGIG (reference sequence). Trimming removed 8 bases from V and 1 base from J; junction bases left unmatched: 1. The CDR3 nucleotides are TGTGCCGGGGACAGGAACACTGAAGCTTTCTTT. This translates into CAGDRNTEAFF.

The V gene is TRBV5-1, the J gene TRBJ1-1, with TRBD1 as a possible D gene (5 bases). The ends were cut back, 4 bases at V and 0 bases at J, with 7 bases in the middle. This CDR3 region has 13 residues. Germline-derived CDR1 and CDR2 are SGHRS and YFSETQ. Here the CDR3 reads CASSMTVNTEAFF. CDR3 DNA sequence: TGCGCCAGCAGCATGACAGTGAACACTGAAGCTTTCTTT.

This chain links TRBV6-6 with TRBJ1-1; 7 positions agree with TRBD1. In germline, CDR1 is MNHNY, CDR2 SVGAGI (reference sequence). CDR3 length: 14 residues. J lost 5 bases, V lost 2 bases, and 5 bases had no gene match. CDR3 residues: CASSYDRVRTEAFF. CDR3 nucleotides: TGTGCCAGCAGTTACGACAGGGTGCGAACTGAAGCTTTCTTT.

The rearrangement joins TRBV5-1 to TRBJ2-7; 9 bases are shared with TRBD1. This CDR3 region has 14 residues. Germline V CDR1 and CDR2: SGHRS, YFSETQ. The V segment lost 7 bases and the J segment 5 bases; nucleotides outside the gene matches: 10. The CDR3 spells CASSLQGAGHEQYF. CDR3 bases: TGCGCCAGCTCCCTACAGGGGGCTGGTCACGAGCAGTACTTC.

The CDR3 coding sequence is TGTGCCAGCAGCCAAGATACACAGGGGAGGAACACTGAAGCTTTCTTT. Translation: CASSQDTQGRNTEAFF. The gene calls are TRBV4-2 and TRBJ1-1; 7 bases line up with TRBD1. Germline-derived CDR1 and CDR2 are LGHNA and YNFKEQ. V shed 0 bases and J 1 base; nucleotides not matched to a gene: 5. This CDR3 region has 16 residues.

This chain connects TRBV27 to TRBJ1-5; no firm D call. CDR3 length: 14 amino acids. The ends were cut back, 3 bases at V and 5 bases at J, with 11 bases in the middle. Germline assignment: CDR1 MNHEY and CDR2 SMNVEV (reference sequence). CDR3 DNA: TGTGCCAGCAGTTTCCAACGCAGCGATCAGCCCCAGCATTTT. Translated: CASSFQRSDQPQHF.

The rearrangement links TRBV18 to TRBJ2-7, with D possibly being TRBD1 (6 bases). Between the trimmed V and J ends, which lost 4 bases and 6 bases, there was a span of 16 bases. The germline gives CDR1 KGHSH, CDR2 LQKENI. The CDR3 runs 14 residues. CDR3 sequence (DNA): TGTGCCAGCTCACTACGGGACATGATGAGCGAGCAGTACTTC. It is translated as CASSLRDMMSEQYF. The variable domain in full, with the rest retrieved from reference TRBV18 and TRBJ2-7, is NAGVMQNPRHLVRRRGQEARLRCSPMKGHSHVYWYRQLPEEGLKFMVYLQKENIIDESGMPKERFSAEFPKEGPSILRIQQVVRGDSAAYFCASSLRDMMSEQYFGPGTRLTVT.

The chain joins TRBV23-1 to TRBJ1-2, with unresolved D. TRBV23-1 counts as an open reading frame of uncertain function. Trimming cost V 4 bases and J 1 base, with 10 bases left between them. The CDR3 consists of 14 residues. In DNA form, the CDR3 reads TGCGCCAGCAGTCTTGGAGGGTTTAACTATGGCTACACCTTC. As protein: CASSLGGFNYGYTF.

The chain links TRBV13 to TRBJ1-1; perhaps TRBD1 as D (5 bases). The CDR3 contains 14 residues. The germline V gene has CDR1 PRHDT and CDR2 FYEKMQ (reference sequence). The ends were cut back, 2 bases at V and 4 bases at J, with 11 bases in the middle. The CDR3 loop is CASSLLSRVTEAFF. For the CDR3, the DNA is TGTGCCAGCAGCTTACTTTCCAGGGTCACTGAAGCTTTCTTT.

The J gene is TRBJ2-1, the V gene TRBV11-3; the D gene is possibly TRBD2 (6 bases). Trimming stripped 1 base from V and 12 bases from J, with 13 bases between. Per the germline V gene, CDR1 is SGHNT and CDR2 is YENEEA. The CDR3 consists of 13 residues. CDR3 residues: CASSLVYGSGQFF. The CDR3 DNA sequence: TGTGCCAGCAGCTTAGTCTATGGTAGCGGGCAGTTCTTC.

CDR3: CASSLGQGAWSPLHF. The CDR3 coding sequence is TGCGCCAGCAGCTTGGGACAGGGGGCATGGTCACCCCTCCACTTT. The V gene is TRBV5-1, the J gene TRBJ1-6, with TRBD1 matching over 10 bases. Unmatched junction bases numbered 4, after V lost 0 bases and J lost 10 bases. The CDR3 sequence is 15 residues long. CDR1 and CDR2 (germline): SGHRS, YFSETQ.

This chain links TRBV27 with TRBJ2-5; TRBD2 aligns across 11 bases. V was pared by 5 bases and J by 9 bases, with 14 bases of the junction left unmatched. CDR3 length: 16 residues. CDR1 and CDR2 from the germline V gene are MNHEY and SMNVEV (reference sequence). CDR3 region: CASSPYQTSGEQAQYF. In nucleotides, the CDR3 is TGTGCCAGCAGTCCATACCAGACTAGCGGGGAACAGGCCCAGTACTTC.

In DNA form, the CDR3 reads TGTGCCAGCAGTAGCGGGAGTTCGACCGGGGAGCTGTTTTTT. Its translation: CASSSGSSTGELFF. The chain uses TRBV5-4 and TRBJ2-2, with 9 bases aligning to TRBD2. V lost 5 bases to trimming and J lost 5 bases; unmatched junction nucleotides: 4. Germline CDR1 SGHNT, CDR2 YYREEE (reference sequence). This CDR3 spans 14 amino acids. Looking up the rest from reference TRBV5-4 and TRBJ2-2 gives the full variable domain: ETGVTQSPTHLIKTRGQQVTLRCSSQSGHNTVSWYQQALGQGPQFIFQYYREEENGRGNFPPRFSGLQFPNYSSELNVNALELDDSALYLCASSSGSSTGELFFGEGSRLTVL.

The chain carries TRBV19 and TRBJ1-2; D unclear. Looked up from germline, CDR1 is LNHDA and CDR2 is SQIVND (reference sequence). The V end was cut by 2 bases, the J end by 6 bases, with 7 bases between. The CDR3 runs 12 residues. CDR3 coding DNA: TGTGCCAGTAGTATATCGGGAAATGGCTACACCTTC. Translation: CASSISGNGYTF.

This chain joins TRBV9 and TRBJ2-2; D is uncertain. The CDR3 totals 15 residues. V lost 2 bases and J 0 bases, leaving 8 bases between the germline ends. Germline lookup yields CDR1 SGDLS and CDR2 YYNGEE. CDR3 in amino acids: CASSVNPTNTGELFF. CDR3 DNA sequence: TGTGCCAGCAGCGTTAACCCTACGAACACCGGGGAGCTGTTTTTT.

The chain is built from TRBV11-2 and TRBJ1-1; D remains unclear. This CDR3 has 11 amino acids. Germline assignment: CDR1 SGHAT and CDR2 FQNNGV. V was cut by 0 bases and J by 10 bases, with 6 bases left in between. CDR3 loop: CASSLDQAAFF. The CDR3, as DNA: TGTGCCAGCAGCTTAGATCAGGCAGCTTTCTTT.